Here is one TCR beta chain with its context. Its cognate antigen is unknown. Germline-derived CDR1 and CDR2 are MNHEY and SVGAGI. V shed 6 bases and J 0 bases; nucleotides not matched to a gene: 4. The CDR3 totals 15 residues. Using immunoSEQ multiplex PCR, the repertoire was profiled, and TCRdb retains in-frame clones only, with some absent. The table has approximately 100,000 clones, over 75% seen once. This sample was taken from a study of cytomegalovirus exposure and HLA in healthy donors. Findings and limits, study-wide: The study recorded 160 or so TCR beta chains that were cytomegalovirus-associated.

The chain joins TRBV6-5 to TRBJ1-4, with 7 positions matching TRBD1. Sequenced input: PBMCs. The receptor was isolated from a man between 18 and 29 years old in good health and CMV-seropositive. Here the CDR3 reads CASRFTGATNEKLFF. CDR3 DNA: TGTGCCAGCAGATTTACAGGGGCAACTAATGAAAAACTGTTTTTT.